This paragraph covers one T cell receptor (beta chain) sequence. The sample comes from a study of T cell responses to AZD1222 COVID-19 vaccine. Researchers grouped second doses given at about 4 or about 12 weeks into one pool. V shed 4 bases and J 2 bases; nucleotides not matched to a gene: 7. Germline lookup yields CDR1 SGDLS and CDR2 YYNGEE. The CDR3 loop spans 16 amino acids. Generated by immunoSEQ multiplex PCR, the TCRdb table keeps only in-frame clones and is missing some. The data show 55,000 to 65,000 clones, around 80% seen once. The sequence derives from an adult who received the AZD1222 COVID-19 vaccine. Sequenced here: peripheral blood, sampled 28 days after the second AZD1222 dose. The rearrangement uses TRBV9 and TRBJ2-1, with 9 nucleotides matching TRBD2. The CDR3: CASSPGTSSTYNEQFF. The DNA of the CDR3 is TGTGCCAGCAGCCCCGGGACTAGCAGTACCTACAATGAGCAGTTCTTC.